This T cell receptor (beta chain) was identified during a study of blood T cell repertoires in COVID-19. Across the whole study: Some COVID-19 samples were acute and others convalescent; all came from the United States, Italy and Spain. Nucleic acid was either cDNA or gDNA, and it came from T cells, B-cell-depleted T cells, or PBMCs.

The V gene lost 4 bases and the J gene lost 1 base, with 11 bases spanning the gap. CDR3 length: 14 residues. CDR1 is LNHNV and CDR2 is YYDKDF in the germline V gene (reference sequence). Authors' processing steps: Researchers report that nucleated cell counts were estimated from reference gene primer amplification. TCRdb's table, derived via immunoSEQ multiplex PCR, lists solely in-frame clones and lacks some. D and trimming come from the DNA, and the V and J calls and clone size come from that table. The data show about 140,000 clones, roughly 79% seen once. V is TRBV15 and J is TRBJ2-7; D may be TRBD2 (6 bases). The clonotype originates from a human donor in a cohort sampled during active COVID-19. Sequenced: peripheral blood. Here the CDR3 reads CATSISGRSYEQYF. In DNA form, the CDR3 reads TGTGCCACCAGCATCAGCGGGCGGTCCTACGAGCAGTACTTC.